The 27 T cell receptor beta chains below all came from one sample that was sequenced in a study of shared clonotypes between healthy human individuals. Using immunoSEQ multiplex PCR, the repertoire was profiled, and TCRdb retains in-frame clones only, with some absent. This sample has approximately 1,000,000 clones; about 84% occur once, and the top ten carry 0.5% to 0.6%. Sequencing was performed on memory CD4+ T cells from PBMCs. Described subset: CD45RA-negative fraction. These receptors were obtained from a man younger than 35 in good health. Some clones in this sample may be carry-over from other donors' samples.

The chain carries TRBV23-1 and TRBJ2-6; D unresolved. TRBV23-1 is annotated as an ORF whose role is uncertain. The CDR3 extends over 13 amino acids. Between the trimmed V and J ends, which lost 9 bases and 4 bases, there was a span of 10 bases. As DNA, the CDR3 is TGCGCCAGAACTCGACGGGGGGCCAACGTCCTGACTTTC. The encoded protein is CARTRRGANVLTF.

The chain uses TRBV23-1 and TRBJ1-5; D uncertain. TRBV23-1 is annotated as an ORF whose role is uncertain. This CDR3 is built from 12 residues. V was pared by 2 bases and J by 5 bases, with 4 bases between. CDR3 region: CASSQEDQPQHF. As DNA, the CDR3 is TGCGCCAGCAGTCAAGAGGATCAGCCCCAGCATTTT.

The chain has TRBV6-1 and TRBJ2-7; 7 positions match TRBD1. The CDR3 spans 15 residues. Germline CDR1 and CDR2: MNHNS and SASEGT. The junction had 6 bases not matched to a gene; V was cut back by 4 bases and J by 0 bases. The CDR3 DNA reads TGTGCCAGCAGTGTAGTACAGGGGAGCTCCTACGAGCAGTACTTC. The encoded protein is CASSVVQGSSYEQYF.

J is TRBJ1-1 and V is TRBV30; 7 bases map to TRBD1. The CDR3 totals 12 residues. Germline CDR1 reads GTSNPN; CDR2 reads SVGIG (reference sequence). The ends lost 1 base at V and 8 bases at J; junction bases unmatched: 4. The CDR3 spells CAWSETGFEAFF. CDR3 DNA sequence: TGTGCCTGGAGTGAGACAGGGTTCGAAGCTTTCTTT.

Of note for this clone: A read error may explain this, as a much larger clone is one base away. The chain links TRBV27 to TRBJ2-7; D is undetermined. Germline CDR1 and CDR2: MNHEY and SMNVEV (reference sequence). This CDR3 has 10 residues. The V end lost 6 bases, the J end lost 1 base, and 1 base lay between the germline ends. CDR3 sequence (DNA): TGTGCCAGCAGATCCTACGAGCAGTACTTC. It translates to CASRSYEQYF.

This chain uses TRBV2 with TRBJ2-1; the match to TRBD2 covers 9 bases. Trimming took 6 bases from V and 8 from J; bases not matched to a gene: 11. Germline values: CDR1 SNHLY, CDR2 FYNNEI. CDR3 length equals 15 residues. CDR3 DNA: TGTGCCAGCAGGGCGACTAGCGGTGGGGTTGATGAGCAGTTCTTC. Translation: CASRATSGGVDEQFF.

V usage is TRBV29-1 and J usage is TRBJ2-1; TRBD1 matches at 10 bases. Losses at the gene ends were 0 bases for V and 13 bases for J; bases not matched to a gene: 6. Germline CDR1 is SQVTM and CDR2 is ANQGSEA. This CDR3 has 13 residues. The CDR3 reads CSVEEWTGGGQFF. The CDR3 DNA is TGCAGCGTTGAAGAATGGACAGGGGGTGGACAGTTCTTC.

This chain uses TRBV6-1 with TRBJ1-1; tentative D call: TRBD1 (5 bases). The CDR3 has 12 amino acids. Germline CDR1 MNHNS, CDR2 SASEGT. Trimming cost V 6 bases and J 6 bases, with 11 bases left between them. CDR3 sequence: CASSVSGAEAFF. DNA of the CDR3: TGTGCCAGCAGCGTTTCGGGGGCTGAAGCTTTCTTT.

V and J are TRBV4-1 and TRBJ1-1; maybe TRBD1 (5 bases). Trimming left V 5 bases short and J 1 base short, with 20 bases between. Germline lookup yields CDR1 MGHRA and CDR2 YSYEKL. The CDR3 totals 17 residues. This CDR3 is CASSTVKTSDRNTEAFF. CDR3 bases: TGCGCCAGCAGCACAGTTAAGACTTCCGACAGGAACACTGAAGCTTTCTTT.

The V and J genes are TRBV19 and TRBJ2-3, with D tentatively TRBD2 (6 bases). The CDR3 is made up of 14 amino acids. CDR1 is LNHDA, CDR2 SQIVND, per germline (reference sequence). The germline V and J ends were trimmed by 3 bases and 4 bases, with 11 bases remaining between them. For the CDR3, the DNA is TGTGCCAGTAGTATGAGGCGGGGCCCAGATACGCAGTATTTT. It is translated as CASSMRRGPDTQYF.

The rearrangement uses TRBV28 and TRBJ2-1; 14 nucleotides line up with TRBD2. The CDR3 length is 18 residues. The trim removed 7 bases at V and 3 bases at J, leaving 11 bases unmatched. Germline values: CDR1 MDHEN, CDR2 SYDVKM. CDR3 DNA sequence: TGTGCCAGCACCATAGGGACTAGCGGGAGTTCGGGCTACAATGAGCAGTTCTTC. This codes for CASTIGTSGSSGYNEQFF.

The chain combines TRBV5-4 with TRBJ2-7, with 10 bases matching TRBD2. Germline CDR1 reads SGHNT; CDR2 reads YYREEE (reference sequence). The CDR3 runs 17 residues. The V gene end was trimmed by 0 bases and the J gene end by 6 bases; junction bases not matched to a gene: 12. CDR3 nucleotides: TGTGCCAGCAGCTTGGGACTAGCGGGTCATAGTACGGTCGAGCAGTACTTC. Protein: CASSLGLAGHSTVEQYF.

This clone was recorded once. J is TRBJ2-2 and V is TRBV5-1, with a weak D call TRBD2 (6 bases). This CDR3 region has 15 residues. V was trimmed by 4 bases and J by 1 base, leaving 11 bases between them. The germline V gene has CDR1 SGHRS and CDR2 YFSETQ. The CDR3 spells CASSLLEGNTGELFF. Here the CDR3 DNA reads TGCGCCAGCAGCCTCCTGGAGGGGAACACCGGGGAGCTGTTTTTT.

As regards this clone: With a far larger clone one base away, a read error is the likely cause. It is unclear where the CDR3 begins or ends on the DNA, so no DNA is shown, and the CDR3 is as TCRdb lists it. This chain uses TRBV29-1 with TRBJ2-7; the table calls TRBD1, which could not be checked here. Germline lookup yields CDR1 SQVTM and CDR2 ANQGSEA. The CDR3 spans 11 residues, counting both ends. The CDR3 sequence is CSVGTGTEQCF.

CDR3 in DNA: TGCGCCAGCAGCCAAGGACTAGCGGGAGGGTCCTTGGGGGAGCAGTTCTTC. This encodes CASSQGLAGGSLGEQFF. The chain carries TRBV4-1 and TRBJ2-1, with 14 bases lining up with TRBD2. With 1 base clipped from V and 10 bases from J, the junction kept 9 bases outside the gene matches. In germline, CDR1 is MGHRA, CDR2 YSYEKL. This CDR3 contains 17 residues.

The V call is TRBV5-6, the J call TRBJ1-4, with 7 positions matching TRBD1. The CDR3 has 13 amino acids. The trim removed 4 bases at V and 8 bases at J, leaving 5 bases unmatched. CDR1 and CDR2 (germline): SGHDT, YYEEEE. The CDR3 loop is CASSIGQAEKLFF. CDR3 coding DNA: TGTGCCAGCAGCATTGGACAGGCGGAAAAACTGTTTTTT. The full variable domain, its missing parts supplied by reference TRBV5-6 and TRBJ1-4, is DAGVTQSPTHLIKTRGQQVTLRCSPKSGHDTVSWYQQALGQGPQFIFQYYEEEERQRGNFPDRFSGHQFPNYSSELNVNALLLGDSALYLCASSIGQAEKLFFGSGTQLSVL.

The rearrangement joins TRBV28 to TRBJ2-1; D is unclear. Looked up from germline, CDR1 is MDHEN and CDR2 is SYDVKM. The CDR3 extends over 12 amino acids. Trimming took 8 bases from V and 7 from J, leaving 12 bases between them. Here the CDR3 DNA reads TGTGCCAGCGGCAGTCGACTTAATGAGCAGTTCTTC. Amino acid sequence: CASGSRLNEQFF.

This clone was found once. The chain joins TRBV9 to TRBJ2-3, with 8 bases matching TRBD2. Germline CDR1 reads SGDLS; CDR2 reads YYNGEE. The trim removed 4 bases at V and 1 base at J, leaving 5 bases unmatched. This CDR3 contains 15 residues. CDR3 protein: CASSTPTSGTDTQYF. DNA of the CDR3: TGTGCCAGCAGCACACCGACTAGCGGCACAGATACGCAGTATTTT. Based on the CDR3 plus reference TRBV9 and TRBJ2-3, the full variable domain is DSGVTQTPKHLITATGQRVTLRCSPRSGDLSVYWYQQSLDQGLQFLIQYYNGEERAKGNILERFSAQQFPDLHSELNLSSLELGDSALYFCASSTPTSGTDTQYFGPGTRLTVL.

The rearrangement links TRBV7-9 to TRBJ2-3, with D unresolved. Trimming cost V 3 bases and J 2 bases, with 21 bases left between them. This CDR3 has 18 amino acids. Germline-derived CDR1 and CDR2 are SEHNR and FQNEAQ (reference sequence). CDR3 nucleotides: TGTGCCAGCAGCTTTCTCACAGACTGGACCATGAACACAGATACGCAGTATTTT. Translated, it gives CASSFLTDWTMNTDTQYF.

V and J are TRBV7-3 and TRBJ1-5, with D unresolved. V lost 3 bases to trimming and J lost 6 bases, with 9 bases between them. The germline gives CDR1 SGHTA, CDR2 FQGTGA. The CDR3 loop spans 13 amino acids. The CDR3 spells CASSFSGGQPQHF. CDR3 DNA sequence: TGTGCCAGCAGCTTTTCGGGTGGTCAGCCCCAGCATTTT.

V usage is TRBV11-2 and J usage is TRBJ1-5; 10 bases fit TRBD1. The CDR3 is 17 residues long. Germline-derived CDR1 and CDR2 are SGHAT and FQNNGV. With 2 bases clipped from V and 1 base from J, the junction kept 5 bases outside the gene matches. The CDR3 protein is CASSLRGDRGSNQPQHF. In DNA, the CDR3 is TGTGCCAGCAGCTTAAGGGGGGACAGGGGAAGCAATCAGCCCCAGCATTTT.

The chain joins TRBV9 to TRBJ2-3; D is uncertain. The germline V gene has CDR1 SGDLS and CDR2 YYNGEE. The CDR3 totals 12 residues. The V end was cut by 4 bases, the J end by 5 bases, with 8 bases between. CDR3 sequence: CASSPYGDTQYF. The CDR3 DNA follows: TGTGCCAGCAGCCCGTACGGAGATACGCAGTATTTT.

This sequence joins TRBV5-1 and TRBJ2-5; the match to TRBD2 covers 12 bases. Germline lookup yields CDR1 SGHRS and CDR2 YFSETQ. J gave up 5 bases and V 1 base, and 9 bases lay outside the gene matches. The CDR3 consists of 17 residues. CDR3 protein: CASSLTLAGGPRETQYF. The CDR3 DNA sequence: TGCGCCAGCAGCTTGACCCTAGCGGGAGGGCCTCGGGAGACCCAGTACTTC. Full variable domain (remainder filled in from reference TRBV5-1 and TRBJ2-5): KAGVTQTPRYLIKTRGQQVTLSCSPISGHRSVSWYQQTPGQGLQFLFEYFSETQRNKGNFPGRFSGRQFSNSRSEMNVSTLELGDSALYLCASSLTLAGGPRETQYFGPGTRLLVL.

The chain joins TRBV7-8 to TRBJ2-1, with a tentative D call TRBD2 (6 bases). Deletions cut 5 bases from V and 10 bases from J, with 21 bases between. This CDR3 is built from 15 residues. Germline V gene lookup returns CDR1 SGHVS and CDR2 FQNEAQ. CDR3 coding DNA: TGTGCCAGCAGCCCCCTGGGGGGAGTGGGGTCGGAGCAGTTCTTC. Amino acids: CASSPLGGVGSEQFF.

The chain is built from TRBV28 and TRBJ2-7; 11 bases align to TRBD2. V lost 2 bases and J lost 1; bases outside the gene matches: 4. CDR1 and CDR2 (germline): MDHEN, SYDVKM. CDR3 length: 16 amino acids. In DNA, the CDR3 is TGTGCCAGCAGTTTAATTCTAGCGGGGGGTTCCTACGAGCAGTACTTC. It encodes CASSLILAGGSYEQYF. The full variable domain, its missing parts supplied by reference TRBV28 and TRBJ2-7, is DVKVTQSSRYLVKRTGEKVFLECVQDMDHENMFWYRQDPGLGLRLIYFSYDVKMKEKGDIPEGYSVSREKKERFSLILESASTNQTSMYLCASSLILAGGSYEQYFGPGTRLTVT.

This rearrangement joins TRBV11-2 to TRBJ2-1; the D gene could be TRBD1 or TRBD2 (5 bases each). CDR1 is SGHAT and CDR2 is FQNNGV in the germline V gene. V gave up 0 bases and J gave up 6 bases, with 15 bases separating them. This CDR3 has 16 residues. The CDR3 region is CASSLDMGRTINEQFF. Written as DNA, the CDR3 is TGTGCCAGCAGCTTAGACATGGGACGGACGATCAATGAGCAGTTCTTC.

The CDR3 sequence: CASNYRDRVAQYF. The CDR3 bases are TGTGCCAGCAACTACCGGGACAGAGTCGCCCAGTACTTC. The chain combines TRBV2 with TRBJ2-7; 7 bases line up with TRBD1. From germline, CDR1 is SNHLY and CDR2 FYNNEI. V trimming: 7 bases; J trimming: 10 bases; junction bases outside the gene matches: 13. CDR3 length: 13 residues.